This paragraph reports one T cell receptor beta chain. The target antigen is unknown. This entry is derived from a study of regulatory T cells in long-lasting Graves disease. The time point here: persistent/refractory GD, antithyroid drugs over 5 years with positive TRAb. TCR sequences were obtained from RNA taken from PBMCs. The authors diagnosed Graves' disease using American Thyroid Association guidelines. Recruitment took place at an endocrinology department in Xi'an, China. Per germline, CDR1 SGHVS and CDR2 FQNEAQ. This CDR3 comprises 16 residues. Deletions cut 6 bases from V and 3 bases from J, with 18 bases between. CDR3 regions were amplified by Arm-PCR using iRepertoire HTBI primers to build TCR beta libraries. TCRdb re-called the multiplex PCR reads with MiXCR, one entry per CDR3 protein. This table has approximately 400,000 distinct CDR3 sequences, about a quarter appearing once. Study-wide results and limits: There were preferences for TRBV28, TRBJ1-2 and TRBJ2-5 in persistent disease.

This chain links TRBV7-8 with TRBJ2-1, with D hard to call. The clonotype originates from a female donor with Graves disease. The specimen was peripheral blood mononuclear cells (PBMCs), collected when the disease was refractory, from a patient treated with antithyroid drugs. The DNA of the CDR3 is TGTGCCAGCAGTTATCCTCCGAGGCACCACTACAATGAGCAGTTCTTC. Translating gives CASSYPPRHHYNEQFF.